The text below deals with one TCR beta chain. The sample comes from a study of blood T cell repertoires in COVID-19. The germline V gene has CDR1 SGHRS and CDR2 YFSETQ. The CDR3 runs to 14 residues. Trimming removed 2 bases from V and 5 bases from J, with 13 bases in between. Sequencing used immunoSEQ multiplex PCR; TCRdb keeps in-frame clones, though not all of them. The sample carries roughly 340,000 clones, more than 80% recorded once. This clonotype was sampled from a man younger than 35 who had recovered from COVID-19. The sequenced sample was PBMCs or T cells enriched from blood (not recorded which). This sequence joins TRBV5-1 and TRBJ1-2; D gene unclear. The CDR3 coding sequence is TGCGCCAGCAGCTTAGGCTATATCGGGTATGGCTACACCTTC. Encoded protein: CASSLGYIGYGYTF.